The rows below give T cell receptor beta chains drawn from one sample of a study of T cells after yellow fever vaccination. TCRdb reprocessed the 5' RACE reads with MiXCR, giving one entry per CDR3 protein. The sample contains a few hundred thousand distinct CDR3 sequences, under 14% of which appear only once. Sequences were derived from PBMCs, sampled on the day of the first yellow fever vaccination. The receptors were sampled from a young man who received the YFV17D yellow fever vaccine. Both conserved end residues are part of each CDR3.

V	J	CDR3
TRBV6-1	TRBJ1-4	CASSEVGHGEKLFF
TRBV7-9	TRBJ2-1	CASSLGTLNEQFF
TRBV10-3	TRBJ2-2	CAISESREWELFF
TRBV6-1	TRBJ2-3	CASSPPGDSTDTQYF
TRBV7-9	TRBJ1-1	CASHWGTGTTEAFF
TRBV20-1	TRBJ2-3	CSAPNPSTDTQYF
TRBV20-1	TRBJ2-3	CSLPRDTQYF
TRBV7-2	TRBJ2-1	CASSLVVLQGVDEQFF
TRBV4-3	TRBJ1-4	CASSQGDRGEKLFF
TRBV7-2	TRBJ1-4	CASRRGGEGEKLFF
TRBV5-6	TRBJ2-6	CASSLTPGTGASGANVLTF
TRBV12-3/TRBV12-4	TRBJ1-6	CASSVRLIRVADSPLHF
TRBV7-9	TRBJ2-1	CASSLVPHEQFF
TRBV6-1	TRBJ2-5	CASSRRTSFLETQYF
TRBV12-3/TRBV12-4	TRBJ2-3	CASSVRHPRRDTQYF
TRBV25-1	TRBJ1-5	CASSEHGGSGNQPQHF
TRBV9	TRBJ2-5	CASSVGQGSRKTQYF
TRBV5-1	TRBJ2-1	CASSPPAGGSYNEQFF
TRBV12-3/TRBV12-4	TRBJ1-2	CASRQTGTHGYTF
TRBV28	TRBJ1-2	CASKNGTGVDYGYTF
TRBV29-1	TRBJ2-1	CSASDSTSSYNEQFF
TRBV20-1	TRBJ2-1	CSARRGYNEQFF
TRBV20-1	TRBJ2-1	CSYGGGDHYNEQFF
TRBV6-2/TRBV6-3	TRBJ2-7	CASFRTGLGEQYF
TRBV29-1	TRBJ1-5	CSVEINQPQHF
TRBV11-2	TRBJ1-3	CASSAQWGQGYSGNTIYF
TRBV29-1	TRBJ1-2	CSAQFGGAVNYGYTF
TRBV7-3	TRBJ2-5	CASAADRGLGKTQYF
TRBV5-1	TRBJ1-6	CASSVDTGGRSPLHF
TRBV5-4	TRBJ1-1	CASSIRQGSTEAFF
TRBV5-1	TRBJ2-5	CASSAGLMGETQYF
TRBV5-1	TRBJ1-3	CASSWDRGDSGNTIYF
TRBV19	TRBJ1-4	CASSTRGAGTNEKLFF
TRBV12-3/TRBV12-4	TRBJ1-6	CASKRWNSPLHF
TRBV10-3	TRBJ1-5	CAISSDGVQPQHF
TRBV9	TRBJ2-3	CASSVGHTDTQYF
TRBV4-3	TRBJ2-1	CASSQDRPALGEQFF
TRBV4-3	TRBJ2-3	CASSQDTGLSTDTQYF
TRBV12-3/TRBV12-4	TRBJ2-5	CASSQWTGQETQYF
TRBV20-1	TRBJ2-5	CSAAGSGETQYF
TRBV29-1	TRBJ1-1	CSVRTGGVLGTEAFF
TRBV20-1	TRBJ1-6	CSARVEGVGSLHF
TRBV4-2	TRBJ1-3	CASSQLIESGTIYF
TRBV3-1	TRBJ2-5	CARASQYF
TRBV12-3/TRBV12-4	TRBJ2-1	CASSTESSYNEQFF
TRBV4-2	TRBJ2-1	CASRQGAGNEQFF
TRBV6-5	TRBJ2-5	CARSYRGGQETQYF
TRBV27	TRBJ2-2	CASSPGGVPNTGELFF
TRBV9	TRBJ2-5	CASSAQVNQETQYF
TRBV6-5	TRBJ2-3	CASSLTTSGDTDTQYF
TRBV10-3	TRBJ2-3	CAISEVGRFTDTQYF